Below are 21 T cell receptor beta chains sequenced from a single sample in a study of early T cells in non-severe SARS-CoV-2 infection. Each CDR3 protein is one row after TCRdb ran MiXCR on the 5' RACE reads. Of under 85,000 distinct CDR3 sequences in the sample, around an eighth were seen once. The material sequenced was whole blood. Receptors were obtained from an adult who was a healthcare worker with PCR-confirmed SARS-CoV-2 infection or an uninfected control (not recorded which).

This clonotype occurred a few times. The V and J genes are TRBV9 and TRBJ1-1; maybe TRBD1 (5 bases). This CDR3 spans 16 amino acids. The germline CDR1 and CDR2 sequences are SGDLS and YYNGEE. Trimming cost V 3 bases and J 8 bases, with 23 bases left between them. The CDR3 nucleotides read TGTGCCAGCAGCGCCCGGGACGGTGCGTCCGGCTTAGAAGCTTTCTTT. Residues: CASSARDGASGLEAFF.

The CDR3 sequence is CASSRRQGPLRNTEAFF. As DNA, the CDR3 is TGTGCCAGCAGCCGTCGACAGGGCCCCCTCCGAAACACTGAAGCTTTCTTT. The V gene is TRBV13, the J gene TRBJ1-1; 7 bases align to TRBD1. The CDR3 has 17 amino acids. Germline values: CDR1 PRHDT, CDR2 FYEKMQ (reference sequence). The junction had 14 bases not matched to a gene; V was cut back by 5 bases and J by 2 bases.

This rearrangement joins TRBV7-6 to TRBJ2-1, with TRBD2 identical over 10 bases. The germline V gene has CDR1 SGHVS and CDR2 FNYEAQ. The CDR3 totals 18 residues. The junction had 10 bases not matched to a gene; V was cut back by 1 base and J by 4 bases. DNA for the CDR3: TGTGCCAGCAGCTTAGAGGAGGCTAGCGGGGGACCTTACAATGAGCAGTTCTTC. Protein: CASSLEEASGGPYNEQFF. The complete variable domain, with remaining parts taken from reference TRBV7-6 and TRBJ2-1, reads GAGVSQSPRYKVTKRGQDVALRCDPISGHVSLYWYRQALGQGPEFLTYFNYEAQQDKSGLPNDRFSAERPEGSISTLTIQRTEQRDSAMYRCASSLEEASGGPYNEQFFGPGTRLTVL.

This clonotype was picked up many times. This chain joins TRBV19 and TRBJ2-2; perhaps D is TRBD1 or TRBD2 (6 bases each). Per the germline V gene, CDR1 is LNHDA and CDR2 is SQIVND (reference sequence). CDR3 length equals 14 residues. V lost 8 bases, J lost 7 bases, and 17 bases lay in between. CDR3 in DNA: TGTGCCAGTTCCCGCCGGGGGCCGAACGGGGAGCTGTTTTTT. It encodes CASSRRGPNGELFF.

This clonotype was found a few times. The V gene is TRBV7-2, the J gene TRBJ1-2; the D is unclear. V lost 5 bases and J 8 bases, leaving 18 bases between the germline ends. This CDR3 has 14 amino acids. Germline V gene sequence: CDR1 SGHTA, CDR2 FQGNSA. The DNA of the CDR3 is TGTGCCAGCAGCCCTTCGGTCAGTGTGGCCGGCTACACCTTC. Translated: CASSPSVSVAGYTF.

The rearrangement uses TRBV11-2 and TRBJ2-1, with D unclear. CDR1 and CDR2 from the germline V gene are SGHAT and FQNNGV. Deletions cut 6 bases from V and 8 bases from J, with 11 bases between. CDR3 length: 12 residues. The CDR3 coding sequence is TGTGCCAGCAGTTCAGGCTGGGATGAGCAGTTCTTC. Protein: CASSSGWDEQFF.

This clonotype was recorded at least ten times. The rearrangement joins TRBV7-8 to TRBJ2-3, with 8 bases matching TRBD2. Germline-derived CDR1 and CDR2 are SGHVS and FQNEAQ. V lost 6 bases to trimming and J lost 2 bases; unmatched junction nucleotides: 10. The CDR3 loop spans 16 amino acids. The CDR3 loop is CASRDGVAGPTDTQYF. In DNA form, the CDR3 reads TGTGCCAGCAGGGACGGGGTAGCGGGGCCCACAGATACGCAGTATTTT.

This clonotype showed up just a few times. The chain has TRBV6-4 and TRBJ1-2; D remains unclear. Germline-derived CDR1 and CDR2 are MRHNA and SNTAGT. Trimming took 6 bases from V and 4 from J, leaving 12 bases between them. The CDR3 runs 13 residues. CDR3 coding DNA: TGTGCCAGCAGCCCGGACGGACGCTATGGCTACACCTTC. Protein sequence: CASSPDGRYGYTF.

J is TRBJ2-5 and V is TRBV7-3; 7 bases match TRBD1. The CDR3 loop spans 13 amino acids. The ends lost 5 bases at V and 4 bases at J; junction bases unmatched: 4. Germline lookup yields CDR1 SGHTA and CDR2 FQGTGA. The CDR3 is CASSPGGRETQYF. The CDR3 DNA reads TGTGCCAGCAGCCCAGGGGGACGAGAGACCCAGTACTTC.

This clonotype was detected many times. In DNA form, the CDR3 reads TGTGCCAGCAGGGACAGGGGGCCGTTTCAGCCCCAGCATTTT. It encodes CASRDRGPFQPQHF. The chain has TRBV28 and TRBJ1-5, with 11 bases matching TRBD1. Germline CDR1 reads MDHEN; CDR2 reads SYDVKM. With 6 bases clipped from V and 6 bases from J, the junction kept 4 bases outside the gene matches. The CDR3 is 14 residues long.

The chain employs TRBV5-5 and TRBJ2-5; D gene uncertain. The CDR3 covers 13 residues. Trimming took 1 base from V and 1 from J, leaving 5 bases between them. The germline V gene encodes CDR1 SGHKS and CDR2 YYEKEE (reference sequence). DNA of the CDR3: TGTGCCAGCAGCTTGAGCAGCCAAGAGACCCAGTACTTC. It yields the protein CASSLSSQETQYF.

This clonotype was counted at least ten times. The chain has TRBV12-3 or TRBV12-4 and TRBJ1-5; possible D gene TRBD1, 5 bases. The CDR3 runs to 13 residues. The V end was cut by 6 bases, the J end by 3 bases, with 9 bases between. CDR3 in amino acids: CASRETDNQPQHF. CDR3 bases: TGTGCCAGCAGAGAGACAGACAATCAGCCCCAGCATTTT.

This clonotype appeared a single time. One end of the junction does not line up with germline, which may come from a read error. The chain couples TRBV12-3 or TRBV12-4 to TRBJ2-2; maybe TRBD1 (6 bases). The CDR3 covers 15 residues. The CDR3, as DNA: TGTGCCAGCAGTTTCGCAAGGGGGTACACCGAGGAGCTGTTTTTT. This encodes CASSFARGYTEELFF.

Here the CDR3 reads CASSLRGGAIDTQYF. The CDR3 coding sequence is TGTGCCAGCAGTTTACGCGGGGGGGCGATAGATACGCAGTATTTT. The V and J genes are TRBV28 and TRBJ2-3; 9 bases agree with TRBD2. J lost 5 bases, V lost 2 bases, and 5 bases had no gene match. CDR1 is MDHEN, CDR2 SYDVKM, per germline. The CDR3 contains 15 residues.

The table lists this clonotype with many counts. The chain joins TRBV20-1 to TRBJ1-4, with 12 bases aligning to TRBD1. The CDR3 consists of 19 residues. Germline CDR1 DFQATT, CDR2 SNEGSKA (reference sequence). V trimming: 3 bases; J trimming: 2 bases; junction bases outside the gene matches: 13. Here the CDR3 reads CSASPGTGGIRATNEKLFF. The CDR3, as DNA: TGCAGTGCTAGCCCCGGGACAGGGGGCATACGTGCCACTAATGAAAAACTGTTTTTT.

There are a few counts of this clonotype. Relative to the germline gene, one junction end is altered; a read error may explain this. CDR3 DNA: TGTGCCAGCAGCCCGGACTGGGGAGAAAAACTGCTTTTT. This sequence encodes CASSPDWGEKLLF. The rearrangement joins TRBV11-2 to TRBJ1-4; D is unclear. The CDR3 totals 13 residues. Germline-derived CDR1 and CDR2 are SGHAT and FQNNGV.

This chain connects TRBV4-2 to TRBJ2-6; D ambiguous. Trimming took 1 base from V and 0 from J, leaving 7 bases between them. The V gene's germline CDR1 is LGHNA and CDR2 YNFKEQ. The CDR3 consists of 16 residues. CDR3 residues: CASSQVGDSGANVLTF. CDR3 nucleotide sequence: TGTGCCAGCAGCCAAGTAGGAGACTCTGGGGCCAACGTCCTGACTTTC.

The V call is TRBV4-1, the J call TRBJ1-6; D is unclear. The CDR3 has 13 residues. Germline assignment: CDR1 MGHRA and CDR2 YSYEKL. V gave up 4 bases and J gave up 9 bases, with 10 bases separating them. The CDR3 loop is CASSRDLASPLHF. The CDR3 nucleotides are TGCGCCAGCAGCCGGGATCTCGCTTCACCCCTCCACTTT.

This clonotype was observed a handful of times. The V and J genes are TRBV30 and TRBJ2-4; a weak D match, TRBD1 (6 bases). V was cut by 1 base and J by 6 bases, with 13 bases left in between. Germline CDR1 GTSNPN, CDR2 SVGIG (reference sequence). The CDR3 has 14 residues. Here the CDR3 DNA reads TGTGCCTGGAGTGACCAGGGGATAGGAAACATTCAGTACTTC. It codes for CAWSDQGIGNIQYF.

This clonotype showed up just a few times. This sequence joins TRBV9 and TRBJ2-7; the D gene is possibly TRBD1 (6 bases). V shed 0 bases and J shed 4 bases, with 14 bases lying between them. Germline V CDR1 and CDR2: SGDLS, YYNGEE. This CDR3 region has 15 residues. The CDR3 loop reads CASSVDWGQRYEQYF. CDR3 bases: TGTGCCAGCAGCGTAGACTGGGGGCAGAGGTACGAGCAGTACTTC. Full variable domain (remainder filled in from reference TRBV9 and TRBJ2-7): DSGVTQTPKHLITATGQRVTLRCSPRSGDLSVYWYQQSLDQGLQFLIQYYNGEERAKGNILERFSAQQFPDLHSELNLSSLELGDSALYFCASSVDWGQRYEQYFGPGTRLTVT.

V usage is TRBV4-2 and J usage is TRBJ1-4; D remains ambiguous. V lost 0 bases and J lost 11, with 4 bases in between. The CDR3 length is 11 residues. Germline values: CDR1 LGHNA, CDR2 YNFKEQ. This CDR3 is CASSQEIKLFF. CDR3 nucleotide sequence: TGTGCCAGCAGCCAAGAAATTAAACTGTTTTTT.